This T cell receptor beta chain was recorded in a study of control samples from healthy donors and cancer patients. Clones were sequenced by immunoSEQ multiplex PCR, and TCRdb holds only the in-frame ones, with some missing. In the table there are about 44,000 clones, more than 75% of which are singletons. Trimming left V 5 bases short and J 2 bases short, with 10 bases between. This CDR3 comprises 13 residues. Germline V gene data show CDR1 as SQVTM and CDR2 as ANQGSEA. The chain uses TRBV29-1 and TRBJ1-3, with TRBD1 as a possible D gene (5 bases). The sequencing sample was made of PBMCs. The source is a woman aged 55-69 years with lung cancer. CDR3 in amino acids: CSVKETAGNTIYF. The CDR3 nucleotides are TGCAGCGTTAAGGAGACAGCTGGAAACACCATATATTTT.